These 7 T cell receptor beta chains share one sample of origin, sequenced in a study of regulatory T cells in long-lasting Graves disease. Described time point: persistent/refractory GD, antithyroid drugs over 5 years with positive TRAb. Making the TCR library involved RNA that had been extracted from PBMCs. Construction of the TCR beta libraries employed iRepertoire HTBI primers in conjunction with Arm-PCR of CDR3 regions. Each CDR3 protein is one row after TCRdb ran MiXCR on the multiplex PCR reads. The sample includes roughly 490,000 distinct CDR3 sequences, about 22% of them seen just once. Here the sequenced sample was peripheral blood mononuclear cells (PBMCs), taken when the disease was refractory, from a patient treated with antithyroid drugs. The receptors were gathered from a female donor with Graves disease.

This clonotype was seen at least ten times. The V and J genes are TRBV28 and TRBJ2-7; D is unclear. Trimming took 3 bases from V and 2 from J, leaving 14 bases between them. Germline values: CDR1 MDHEN, CDR2 SYDVKM. The CDR3 has 15 residues. CDR3 coding DNA: TGTGCCAGCAGTTTGGAGACACCCCCAACCTACGAGCAGTACTTC. It translates to CASSLETPPTYEQYF.

Of note for this clonotype: A much larger clone lies a single base off, so this may be a read error. The chain employs TRBV12-3 or TRBV12-4 and TRBJ1-6, with D possibly matching TRBD1 (6 bases). The CDR3 contains 16 residues. The CDR3 loop reads CANSLGLGGGQSPLHF. CDR3 nucleotides: TGTGCCAACAGTTTAGGGTTGGGAGGGGGGCAATCACCCCTCCACTTT.

Concerning this clonotype itself: A much larger clone lies a single base off, so this may be a read error. This chain connects TRBV11-2 to TRBJ1-1; D uncertain. The CDR3 runs to 14 residues. Germline lookup yields CDR1 SGHAT and CDR2 FQNNGV. In nucleotides, the CDR3 is TGTGCCAGCAGCGCCCCACTTAAGAACACTGTAGCTTTCTTT. It yields the protein CASSAPLKNTVAFF.

V and J are TRBV5-6 and TRBJ2-5; 9 positions match TRBD2. Germline V gene sequence: CDR1 SGHDT, CDR2 YYEEEE. This CDR3 has 15 residues. J gave up 0 bases and V 4 bases, and 4 bases lay outside the gene matches. CDR3 amino acids: CASSLGLANQETQYF. In DNA form, the CDR3 reads TGTGCCAGCAGCCTGGGACTAGCCAACCAAGAGACCCAGTACTTC.

The chain has TRBV30 and TRBJ2-7; the D gene is possibly TRBD2 (5 bases). The CDR3 consists of 15 residues. Germline CDR1 is GTSNPN and CDR2 is SVGIG (reference sequence). The V gene lost 2 bases and the J gene lost 0 bases, with 14 bases spanning the gap. Here the CDR3 DNA reads TGTGCCTGGAGTATGACTATGACGGACTCCTACGAGCAGTACTTC. Its protein product is CAWSMTMTDSYEQYF.

Points on this clonotype: Given a much more abundant clone one base away, this may be a read error. This chain joins TRBV27 and TRBJ1-1; no clear D. CDR1 is MNHEY and CDR2 is SMNVEV in the germline V gene (reference sequence). Trimming took 4 bases from V and 4 from J, leaving 13 bases between them. The CDR3 totals 14 residues. CDR3: CASSYQALSTEAFF. The CDR3 nucleotides read TGTGCCAGCAGTTACCAGGCCCTGAGCACTGAAGCTTTCTTT.

This clonotype occurred many times. The V gene is TRBV20-1, the J gene TRBJ1-1; D is undetermined. In germline, CDR1 is DFQATT, CDR2 SNEGSKA (reference sequence). CDR3 length equals 14 residues. CDR3 nucleotides: TGCAGGACCCCCGAGGGCAGCCAGAACACTGAAGCTTTCTTT. Its protein is CRTPEGSQNTEAFF.